One sample yielded the 10 T cell receptor beta chains listed below, sequenced in a study of beta chain features in type 1 diabetes. Expressed TCRB transcripts were sequenced because the entire RNA isolate underwent reverse transcription. Some clones are missing from TCRdb's copy, which holds only in-frame ones; the method was immunoSEQ multiplex PCR. The profile covers about 320,000 clones, with approximately 15% appearing a single time and approximately 6.7% taken by the ten largest. What was sequenced was central memory CD4+ T cells from blood. Source of these receptors: a man aged 25 to 45 in good health.

This clone was observed a handful of times. V gene TRBV5-6 combines with J gene TRBJ1-4; D ambiguous. Germline V gene lookup returns CDR1 SGHDT and CDR2 YYEEEE. There are 12 residues in the CDR3. V dropped 3 bases and J dropped 2 bases, with 2 bases sitting between them. CDR3 DNA sequence: TGTGCCAGCAGCTACACTAATGAAAAACTGTTTTTT. It yields the protein CASSYTNEKLFF.

This rearrangement joins TRBV28 to TRBJ1-2; TRBD1 matches 9 bases. Germline CDR1 and CDR2: MDHEN and SYDVKM. The CDR3 contains 15 residues. J lost 2 bases, V lost 3 bases, and 4 bases had no gene match. The CDR3 loop reads CASSFSGTGNYGYTF. Written as DNA, the CDR3 is TGTGCCAGCAGTTTTTCCGGGACAGGGAACTATGGCTACACCTTC.

This clone was seen a few times. This chain uses TRBV7-9 with TRBJ2-1, with D perhaps TRBD2 (6 bases). This CDR3 comprises 15 residues. Looked up from germline, CDR1 is SEHNR and CDR2 is FQNEAQ (reference sequence). V lost 5 bases to trimming and J lost 4 bases, with 15 bases between them. The CDR3 is CASSLGTLTYNEQFF. CDR3 DNA sequence: TGTGCCAGCAGCCTCGGGACTTTAACGTACAATGAGCAGTTCTTC. The whole variable domain, filled in from reference TRBV7-9 and TRBJ2-1, reads DTGVSQNPRHKITKRGQNVTFRCDPISEHNRLYWYRQTLGQGPEFLTYFQNEAQLEKSRLLSDRFSAERPKGSFSTLEIQRTEQGDSAMYLCASSLGTLTYNEQFFGPGTRLTVL.

A note on this clone: Other nucleotide sequences from this sample produce the same CDR3. The rearrangement uses TRBV10-3 and TRBJ2-5; 9 nucleotides agree with TRBD1. The ends lost 4 bases at V and 5 bases at J; junction bases unmatched: 5. The CDR3 is 14 residues long. The V gene's germline CDR1 is ENHRY and CDR2 SYGVKD. In nucleotides, the CDR3 is TGTGCCATCAGTGGGGGACAGGGCAGGGAGACCCAGTACTTC. Its protein is CAISGGQGRETQYF.

The chain is built from TRBV14 and TRBJ2-7; D possibly uses TRBD1 or TRBD2 (5 bases each). V lost 4 bases, J lost 7 bases, and 17 bases lay in between. This CDR3 has 14 residues. From germline, CDR1 is SGHDN and CDR2 FVKESK. As DNA, the CDR3 is TGTGCCAGCAGCCTCAAGGGGACCGAGATGGAGCAGTACGTC. It translates to CASSLKGTEMEQYV.

This chain connects TRBV30 to TRBJ2-6; D not certain. Germline V gene lookup returns CDR1 GTSNPN and CDR2 SVGIG (reference sequence). The CDR3 consists of 15 residues. The germline V and J ends were trimmed by 3 bases and 0 bases, with 9 bases remaining between them. The CDR3 bases are TGTGCCTGGAGGGTGGTGGGCTCTGGGGCCAACGTCCTGACTTTC. Its translation: CAWRVVGSGANVLTF.

The J gene is TRBJ2-5, the V gene TRBV5-4, with D perhaps matching TRBD1 (6 bases). This CDR3 comprises 17 residues. In germline, CDR1 is SGHNT, CDR2 YYREEE (reference sequence). Trimming took 0 bases from V and 5 from J, leaving 20 bases between them. CDR3 loop: CASSLAFGGAVRETQYF. The CDR3 DNA reads TGTGCCAGCAGCTTGGCTTTTGGGGGCGCGGTCCGGGAGACCCAGTACTTC.

This clone was seen a few times. The chain carries TRBV14 and TRBJ1-1; unclear D gene. CDR3 length equals 16 residues. From germline, CDR1 is SGHDN and CDR2 FVKESK. Trimming took 4 bases from V and 5 from J, leaving 20 bases between them. The CDR3 DNA sequence: TGTGCCAGCAGCCCACTGGCCAGGAGTGCGTTTACTGAAGCTTTCTTT. Encoded protein: CASSPLARSAFTEAFF.

A few counts support this clone. The chain employs TRBV6-5 and TRBJ1-1, with unresolved D. The CDR3 extends over 13 amino acids. With 0 bases removed from V and 5 bases from J, the gap between germline ends came to 7 bases. The germline gives CDR1 MNHEY, CDR2 SVGAGI. The CDR3 is CASSYSWQTEAFF. In DNA, the CDR3 is TGTGCCAGCAGTTACTCTTGGCAAACTGAAGCTTTCTTT.

The V call is TRBV5-4, the J call TRBJ1-2, with D perhaps matching TRBD1 (5 bases). CDR1 and CDR2 (germline): SGHNT, YYREEE (reference sequence). This CDR3 contains 14 residues. The V end was cut by 5 bases, the J end by 2 bases, with 13 bases between. CDR3 nucleotide sequence: TGTGCCAGCAGGCTCGGTGACAGAAACTATGGCTACACCTTC. Translated, it gives CASRLGDRNYGYTF.